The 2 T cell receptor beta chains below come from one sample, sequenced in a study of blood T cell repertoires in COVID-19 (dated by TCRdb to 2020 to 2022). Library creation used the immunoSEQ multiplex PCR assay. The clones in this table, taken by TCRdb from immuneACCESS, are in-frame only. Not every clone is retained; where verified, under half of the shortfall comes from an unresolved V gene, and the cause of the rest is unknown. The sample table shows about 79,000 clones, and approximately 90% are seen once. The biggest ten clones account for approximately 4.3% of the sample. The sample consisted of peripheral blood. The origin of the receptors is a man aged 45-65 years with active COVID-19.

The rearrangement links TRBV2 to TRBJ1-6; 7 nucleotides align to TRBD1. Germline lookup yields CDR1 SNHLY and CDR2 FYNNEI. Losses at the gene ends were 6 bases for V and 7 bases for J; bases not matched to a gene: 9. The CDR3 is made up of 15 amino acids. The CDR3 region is CASSAGTQGNSPLHF. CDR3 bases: TGTGCCAGCAGCGCCGGGACACAGGGGAATTCACCCCTCCACTTT.

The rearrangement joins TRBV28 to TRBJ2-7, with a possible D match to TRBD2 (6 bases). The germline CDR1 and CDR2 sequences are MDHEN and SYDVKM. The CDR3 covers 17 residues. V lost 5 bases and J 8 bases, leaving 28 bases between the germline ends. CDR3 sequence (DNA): TGTGCCAGCAGTAAGGTCGGTAACGGGGGAGAGCGAATGCAGCAGTACTTC. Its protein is CASSKVGNGGERMQQYF.